Below, 5 T cell receptor beta chains from the same sample are listed, as sequenced in a study of OX40 agonist ivuxolimab in advanced cancers. The data were produced by immunoSEQ multiplex PCR, yet TCRdb's version contains in-frame clones alone and is incomplete. The sample holds approximately 67,000 clones, 70% to 90% seen once. This specimen was CD4+ or CD8+ T cells sorted from blood, taken in a trial of the OX40 agonist ivuxolimab. The receptors here all came from an adult with an advanced solid tumor such as melanoma, head and neck, liver or kidney cancer.

This chain joins TRBV5-4 and TRBJ1-1; 7 nucleotides match TRBD1. The V segment lost 0 bases and the J segment 2 bases; nucleotides outside the gene matches: 10. The CDR3 is 17 residues long. The germline V gene encodes CDR1 SGHNT and CDR2 YYREEE (reference sequence). CDR3 sequence (DNA): TGTGCCAGCAGCTTGGAGGGGGCCAGGGTATCCAACACTGAAGCTTTCTTT. Translation: CASSLEGARVSNTEAFF.

The V call is TRBV6-1, the J call TRBJ1-2; a weak D match, TRBD1 (5 bases). The V end lost 3 bases, the J end lost 4 bases, and 6 bases lay between the germline ends. CDR3 size: 12 residues. Germline V CDR1 and CDR2: MNHNS, SASEGT. The DNA for the CDR3 is TGTGCCAGCAGTGATGGGGCCTATGGCTACACCTTC. Amino acid sequence: CASSDGAYGYTF.

This clone was recorded a few times. The V call is TRBV7-2, the J call TRBJ2-2; a possible D gene is TRBD1 (6 bases). This CDR3 contains 15 residues. V lost 4 bases and J 3 bases, leaving 12 bases between the germline ends. The germline CDR1 and CDR2 sequences are SGHTA and FQGNSA. This CDR3 reads CASSSRDTDTGELFF. CDR3 DNA sequence: TGTGCCAGCAGCTCTCGGGACACCGACACCGGGGAGCTGTTTTTT.

The chain is built from TRBV4-2 and TRBJ2-3, with 10 bases fitting TRBD1. Germline CDR1 and CDR2: LGHNA and YNFKEQ. This CDR3 spans 16 amino acids. The junction had 5 bases not matched to a gene; V was cut back by 1 base and J by 4 bases. This chain's CDR3 is CASSQGTGGFADTQYF. The CDR3 DNA sequence: TGTGCCAGCAGCCAAGGGACAGGGGGTTTCGCAGATACGCAGTATTTT.

The chain has TRBV7-2 and TRBJ2-1, with D possibly being TRBD1 or TRBD2 (6 bases each). Germline CDR1 reads SGHTA; CDR2 reads FQGNSA. This CDR3 spans 14 amino acids. The ends were cut back, 1 base at V and 8 bases at J, with 12 bases in the middle. CDR3 in DNA: TGTGCCAGCAGCTTAGGATCGGGGGCCGATGAGCAGTTCTTC. Translating it yields CASSLGSGADEQFF.